This entry is about one T cell receptor beta chain. Germline V gives CDR1 SGDLS, CDR2 YYNGEE. The CDR3 has 15 residues. Trimming removed 4 bases from V and 3 bases from J; junction bases left unmatched: 7. The entry originates in a study of control samples from healthy donors and cancer patients. The data were produced by immunoSEQ multiplex PCR, yet TCRdb's version contains in-frame clones alone and is incomplete. The sample holds 110,000 to 150,000 clones, roughly nine tenths seen once. Sequencing was carried out using blood. The clonotype originates from a man aged 18 to 35 in good health. This rearrangement joins TRBV9 to TRBJ1-5; 7 bases map to TRBD1. The CDR3 bases are TGTGCCAGCAGCAGGGGACAGAATAACAATCAGCCCCAGCATTTT. Protein sequence: CASSRGQNNNQPQHF.